These 4 T cell receptor beta chains share one sample of origin, sequenced in a study of OX40 agonist ivuxolimab in advanced cancers. Clones were sequenced by immunoSEQ multiplex PCR, and TCRdb holds only the in-frame ones, with some missing. The data contain about 48,000 clones, around 87% of them singletons. Sequences were derived from CD4+ or CD8+ T cells sorted from blood, sampled in a trial of the OX40 agonist ivuxolimab. The receptors originated from an adult with an advanced solid tumor such as melanoma, head and neck, liver or kidney cancer.

This chain connects TRBV4-1 to TRBJ1-4; 8 bases match TRBD1. The CDR3 sequence is 15 residues long. The J segment lost 8 bases and the V segment lost 3 bases, leaving 8 bases of the junction unmatched. Germline loops: CDR1 MGHRA, CDR2 YSYEKL. CDR3 sequence: CASSQLQGVGEKLFF. DNA of the CDR3: TGCGCCAGCAGCCAGTTACAGGGGGTTGGGGAAAAACTGTTTTTT.

This chain connects TRBV7-9 to TRBJ2-3; D not resolved. The CDR3 runs to 13 residues. Germline CDR1 is SEHNR and CDR2 is FQNEAQ (reference sequence). V was clipped by 6 bases and J by 2 bases, with 9 bases between them. The CDR3 here is CASSRTHTDTQYF. The CDR3 DNA reads TGTGCCAGCAGTCGGACCCACACAGATACGCAGTATTTT.

This chain links TRBV28 with TRBJ2-2; D not resolved. V shed 7 bases and J shed 4 bases, with 4 bases lying between them. Germline values: CDR1 MDHEN, CDR2 SYDVKM. This CDR3 spans 11 amino acids. The DNA for the CDR3 is TGTGCCAGCACCCTCACCGGGGAGCTGTTTTTT. Its protein product is CASTLTGELFF. Full variable domain (outside the CDR3, taken from reference TRBV28 and TRBJ2-2): DVKVTQSSRYLVKRTGEKVFLECVQDMDHENMFWYRQDPGLGLRLIYFSYDVKMKEKGDIPEGYSVSREKKERFSLILESASTNQTSMYLCASTLTGELFFGEGSRLTVL.

The chain recombines TRBV19 with TRBJ2-3, with 11 bases identical to TRBD2. Per germline, CDR1 LNHDA and CDR2 SQIVND (reference sequence). J was trimmed by 4 bases and V by 4 bases; bases with no gene match: 4. The CDR3 spans 15 residues. The DNA for the CDR3 is TGTGCCAGTAGTAGACTAGCGGGGCCGGCAGATACGCAGTATTTT. It yields the protein CASSRLAGPADTQYF.